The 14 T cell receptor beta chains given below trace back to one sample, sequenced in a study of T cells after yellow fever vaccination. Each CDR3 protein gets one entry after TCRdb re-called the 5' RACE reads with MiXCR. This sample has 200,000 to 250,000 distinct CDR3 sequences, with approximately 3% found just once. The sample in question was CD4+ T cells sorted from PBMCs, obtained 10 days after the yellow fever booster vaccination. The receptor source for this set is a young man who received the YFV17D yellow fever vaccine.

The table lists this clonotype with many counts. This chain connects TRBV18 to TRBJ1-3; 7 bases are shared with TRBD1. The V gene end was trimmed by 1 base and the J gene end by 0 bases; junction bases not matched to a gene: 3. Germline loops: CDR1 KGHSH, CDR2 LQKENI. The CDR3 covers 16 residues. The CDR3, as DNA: TGTGCCAGCTCACCACGCCCAGGGGGCTCTGGAAACACCATATATTTT. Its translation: CASSPRPGGSGNTIYF.

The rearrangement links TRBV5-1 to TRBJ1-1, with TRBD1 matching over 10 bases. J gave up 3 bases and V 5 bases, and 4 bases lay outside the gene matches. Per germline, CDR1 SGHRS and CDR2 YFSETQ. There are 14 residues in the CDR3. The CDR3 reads CASSTGTGDTEAFF. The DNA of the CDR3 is TGCGCCAGCAGTACCGGGACAGGGGACACTGAAGCTTTCTTT.

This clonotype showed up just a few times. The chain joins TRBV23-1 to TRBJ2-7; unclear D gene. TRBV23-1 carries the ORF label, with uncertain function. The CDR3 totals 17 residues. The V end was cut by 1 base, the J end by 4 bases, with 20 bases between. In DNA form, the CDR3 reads TGCGCCAGCAGTCAATTTTTTTCGGCATCCGGAACTTACGAGCAGTACGTC. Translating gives CASSQFFSASGTYEQYV.

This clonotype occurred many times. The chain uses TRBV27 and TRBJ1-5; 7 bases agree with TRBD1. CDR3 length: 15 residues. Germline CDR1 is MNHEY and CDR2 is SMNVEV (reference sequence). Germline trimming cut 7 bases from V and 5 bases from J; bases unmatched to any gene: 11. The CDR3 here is CASIRDRVSDQPQHF. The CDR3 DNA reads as TGTGCCAGCATCCGTGACAGGGTCTCGGATCAGCCCCAGCATTTT.

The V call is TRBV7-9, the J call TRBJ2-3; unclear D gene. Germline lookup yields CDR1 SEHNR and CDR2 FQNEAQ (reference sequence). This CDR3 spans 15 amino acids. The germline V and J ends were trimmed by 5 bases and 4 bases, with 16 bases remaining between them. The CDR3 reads CASSPGEPGPDTQYF. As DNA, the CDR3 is TGTGCCAGCAGCCCGGGCGAGCCCGGCCCAGATACGCAGTATTTT. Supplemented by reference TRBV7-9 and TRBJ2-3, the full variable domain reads DTGVSQNPRHKITKRGQNVTFRCDPISEHNRLYWYRQTLGQGPEFLTYFQNEAQLEKSRLLSDRFSAERPKGSFSTLEIQRTEQGDSAMYLCASSPGEPGPDTQYFGPGTRLTVL.

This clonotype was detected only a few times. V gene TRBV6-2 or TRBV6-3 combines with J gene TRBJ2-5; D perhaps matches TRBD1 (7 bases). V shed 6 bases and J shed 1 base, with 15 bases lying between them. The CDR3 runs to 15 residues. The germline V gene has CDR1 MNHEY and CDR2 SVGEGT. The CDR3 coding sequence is TGTGCCAGCAGACTTGGAGGGGGCCCCCAAGAGACCCAGTACTTC. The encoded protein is CASRLGGGPQETQYF.

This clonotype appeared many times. This CDR3 reads CASSYSGATQETQYF. CDR3 nucleotides: TGTGCCAGCAGTTATAGCGGAGCCACCCAAGAGACCCAGTACTTC. The chain has TRBV12-3 or TRBV12-4 and TRBJ2-5; the D gene is possibly TRBD2 (6 bases). This CDR3 has 15 amino acids. Trimming left V 4 bases short and J 1 base short, with 13 bases between.

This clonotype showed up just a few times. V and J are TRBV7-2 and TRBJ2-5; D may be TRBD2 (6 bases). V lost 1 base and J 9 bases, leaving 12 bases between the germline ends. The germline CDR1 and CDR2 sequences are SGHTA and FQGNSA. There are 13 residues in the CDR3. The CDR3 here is CASSLEAREAQYF. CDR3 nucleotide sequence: TGTGCCAGCAGCTTAGAGGCAAGGGAGGCCCAGTACTTC. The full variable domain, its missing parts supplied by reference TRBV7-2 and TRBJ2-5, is GAGVSQSPSNKVTEKGKDVELRCDPISGHTALYWYRQSLGQGLEFLIYFQGNSAPDKSGLPSDRFSAERTGGSVSTLTIQRTQQEDSAVYLCASSLEAREAQYFGPGTRLLVL.

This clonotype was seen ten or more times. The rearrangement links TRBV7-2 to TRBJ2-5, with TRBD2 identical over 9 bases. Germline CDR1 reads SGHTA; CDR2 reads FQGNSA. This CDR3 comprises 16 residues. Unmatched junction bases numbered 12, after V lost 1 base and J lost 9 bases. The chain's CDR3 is CASSLEASGAPSAQYF. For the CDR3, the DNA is TGTGCCAGCAGCTTAGAGGCTAGCGGGGCACCTTCGGCCCAGTACTTC.

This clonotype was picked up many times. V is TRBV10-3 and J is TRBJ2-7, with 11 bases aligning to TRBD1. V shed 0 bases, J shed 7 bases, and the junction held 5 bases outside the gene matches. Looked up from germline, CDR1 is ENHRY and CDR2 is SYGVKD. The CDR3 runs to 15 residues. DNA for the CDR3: TGTGCCATCAGTGAGTCTGGACAGGGGGCGAGGGAGCAGTACGTC. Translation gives CAISESGQGAREQYV.

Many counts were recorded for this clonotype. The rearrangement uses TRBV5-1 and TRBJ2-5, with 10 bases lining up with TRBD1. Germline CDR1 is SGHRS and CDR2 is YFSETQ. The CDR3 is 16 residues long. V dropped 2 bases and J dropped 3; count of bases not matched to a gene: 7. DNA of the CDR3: TGCGCCAGCAGCTTAAACCGACAGGGGGCTAAAGAGACCCAGTACTTC. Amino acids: CASSLNRQGAKETQYF.

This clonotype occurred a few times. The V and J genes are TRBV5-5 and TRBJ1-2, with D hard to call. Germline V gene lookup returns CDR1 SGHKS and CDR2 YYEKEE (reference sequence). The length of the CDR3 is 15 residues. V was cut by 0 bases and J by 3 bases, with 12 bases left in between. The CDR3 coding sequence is TGTGCCAGCAGCTTGGCCGCTGGCACTGACTATGGCTACACCTTC. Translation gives CASSLAAGTDYGYTF.

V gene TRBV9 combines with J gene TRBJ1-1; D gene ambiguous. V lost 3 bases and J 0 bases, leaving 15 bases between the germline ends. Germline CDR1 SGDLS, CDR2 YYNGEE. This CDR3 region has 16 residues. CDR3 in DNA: TGTGCCAGCAGCGCAAACTTACAGAGATTGAACACTGAAGCTTTCTTT. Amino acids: CASSANLQRLNTEAFF.

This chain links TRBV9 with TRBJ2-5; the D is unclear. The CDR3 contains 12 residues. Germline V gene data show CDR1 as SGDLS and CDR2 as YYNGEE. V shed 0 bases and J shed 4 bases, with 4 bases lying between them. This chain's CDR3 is CASSVDRETQYF. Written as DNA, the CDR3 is TGTGCCAGCAGCGTAGATCGAGAGACCCAGTACTTC.